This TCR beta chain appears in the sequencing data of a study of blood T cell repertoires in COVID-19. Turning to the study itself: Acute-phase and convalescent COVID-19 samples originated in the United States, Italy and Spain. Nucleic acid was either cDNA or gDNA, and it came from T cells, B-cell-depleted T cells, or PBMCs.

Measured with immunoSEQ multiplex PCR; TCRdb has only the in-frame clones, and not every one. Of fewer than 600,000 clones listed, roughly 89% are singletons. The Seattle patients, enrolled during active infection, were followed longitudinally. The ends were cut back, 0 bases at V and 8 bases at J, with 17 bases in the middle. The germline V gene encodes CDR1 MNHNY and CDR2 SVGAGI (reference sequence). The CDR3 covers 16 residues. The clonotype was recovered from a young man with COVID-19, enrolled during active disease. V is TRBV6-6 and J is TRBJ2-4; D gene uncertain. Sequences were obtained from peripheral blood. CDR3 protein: CASSYSAQTIIDIQYF. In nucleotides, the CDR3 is TGTGCCAGCAGTTACTCAGCTCAGACAATTATAGACATTCAGTACTTC.